This T cell receptor (beta chain) emerged from a study of CD8 T cells in ankylosing spondylitis. General observations from the study: Characteristic of ankylosing spondylitis blood, it appeared, was a TCR beta motif comprising roughly eight highly homologous variants. Researchers reportedly found disease-linked clones significantly enriched in matched ankylosing spondylitis synovial fluid.

This clonotype has only a few counts. The antigen is not known. There are 16 residues in the CDR3. V dropped 0 bases and J dropped 0 bases, with 12 bases sitting between them. In germline, CDR1 is DFQATT, CDR2 SNEGSKA (reference sequence). Libraries of TCR beta came from quantitative 5'-RACE with molecular barcodes. In TCRdb, the 5' RACE reads were re-called with MiXCR into one record per CDR3 protein. The sample consists of 200,000 to 250,000 distinct CDR3 sequences, around 18% of them appearing once. This TCR came from a male donor with ankylosing spondylitis. Sequenced: blood, either unsorted or a sorted T cell fraction (not recorded which). This chain joins TRBV20-1 and TRBJ2-1; D remains ambiguous. The CDR3 DNA reads TGCAGTGCTAGAGATTTGGCCCTCGGCTCCTACAATGAGCAGTTCTTC. Protein product: CSARDLALGSYNEQFF.